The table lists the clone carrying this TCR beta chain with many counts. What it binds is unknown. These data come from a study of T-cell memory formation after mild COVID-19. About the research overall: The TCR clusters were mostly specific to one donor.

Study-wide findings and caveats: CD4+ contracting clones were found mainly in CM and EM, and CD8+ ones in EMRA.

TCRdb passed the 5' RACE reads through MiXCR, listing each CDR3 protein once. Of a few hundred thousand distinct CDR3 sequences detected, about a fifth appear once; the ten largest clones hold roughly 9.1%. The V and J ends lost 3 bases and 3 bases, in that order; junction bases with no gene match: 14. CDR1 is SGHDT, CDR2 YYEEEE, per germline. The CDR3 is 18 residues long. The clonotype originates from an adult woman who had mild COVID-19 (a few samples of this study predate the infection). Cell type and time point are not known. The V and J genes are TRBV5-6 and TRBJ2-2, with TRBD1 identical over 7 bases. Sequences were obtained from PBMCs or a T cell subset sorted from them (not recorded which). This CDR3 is CASSYNPLRQGDTGELFF. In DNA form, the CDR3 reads TGTGCCAGCAGCTATAACCCTCTAAGACAGGGCGACACCGGGGAGCTGTTTTTT.